The clone carrying this T cell receptor beta chain showed up just once. Trimming shortened V by 1 base and J by 4 bases, and 7 bases separated the two germline ends. Germline-derived CDR1 and CDR2 are MNHNY and SVGAGI (reference sequence). The CDR3 consists of 13 residues. The data were taken from a study of blood T cell repertoires in COVID-19. Measured with immunoSEQ multiplex PCR; TCRdb has only the in-frame clones, and not every one. Of approximately 300,000 clones detected, 75% to 95% appear once; the ten largest clones hold 6.5% to 8%. The J gene is TRBJ1-2, the V gene TRBV6-6; D gene ambiguous. The origin of this receptor is a woman in her 30s with COVID-19, enrolled during active disease. The sequencing input was peripheral blood. CDR3 amino acids: CASSYLPGYGYTF. In nucleotides, the CDR3 is TGTGCCAGCAGTTACTTGCCAGGCTATGGCTACACCTTC.